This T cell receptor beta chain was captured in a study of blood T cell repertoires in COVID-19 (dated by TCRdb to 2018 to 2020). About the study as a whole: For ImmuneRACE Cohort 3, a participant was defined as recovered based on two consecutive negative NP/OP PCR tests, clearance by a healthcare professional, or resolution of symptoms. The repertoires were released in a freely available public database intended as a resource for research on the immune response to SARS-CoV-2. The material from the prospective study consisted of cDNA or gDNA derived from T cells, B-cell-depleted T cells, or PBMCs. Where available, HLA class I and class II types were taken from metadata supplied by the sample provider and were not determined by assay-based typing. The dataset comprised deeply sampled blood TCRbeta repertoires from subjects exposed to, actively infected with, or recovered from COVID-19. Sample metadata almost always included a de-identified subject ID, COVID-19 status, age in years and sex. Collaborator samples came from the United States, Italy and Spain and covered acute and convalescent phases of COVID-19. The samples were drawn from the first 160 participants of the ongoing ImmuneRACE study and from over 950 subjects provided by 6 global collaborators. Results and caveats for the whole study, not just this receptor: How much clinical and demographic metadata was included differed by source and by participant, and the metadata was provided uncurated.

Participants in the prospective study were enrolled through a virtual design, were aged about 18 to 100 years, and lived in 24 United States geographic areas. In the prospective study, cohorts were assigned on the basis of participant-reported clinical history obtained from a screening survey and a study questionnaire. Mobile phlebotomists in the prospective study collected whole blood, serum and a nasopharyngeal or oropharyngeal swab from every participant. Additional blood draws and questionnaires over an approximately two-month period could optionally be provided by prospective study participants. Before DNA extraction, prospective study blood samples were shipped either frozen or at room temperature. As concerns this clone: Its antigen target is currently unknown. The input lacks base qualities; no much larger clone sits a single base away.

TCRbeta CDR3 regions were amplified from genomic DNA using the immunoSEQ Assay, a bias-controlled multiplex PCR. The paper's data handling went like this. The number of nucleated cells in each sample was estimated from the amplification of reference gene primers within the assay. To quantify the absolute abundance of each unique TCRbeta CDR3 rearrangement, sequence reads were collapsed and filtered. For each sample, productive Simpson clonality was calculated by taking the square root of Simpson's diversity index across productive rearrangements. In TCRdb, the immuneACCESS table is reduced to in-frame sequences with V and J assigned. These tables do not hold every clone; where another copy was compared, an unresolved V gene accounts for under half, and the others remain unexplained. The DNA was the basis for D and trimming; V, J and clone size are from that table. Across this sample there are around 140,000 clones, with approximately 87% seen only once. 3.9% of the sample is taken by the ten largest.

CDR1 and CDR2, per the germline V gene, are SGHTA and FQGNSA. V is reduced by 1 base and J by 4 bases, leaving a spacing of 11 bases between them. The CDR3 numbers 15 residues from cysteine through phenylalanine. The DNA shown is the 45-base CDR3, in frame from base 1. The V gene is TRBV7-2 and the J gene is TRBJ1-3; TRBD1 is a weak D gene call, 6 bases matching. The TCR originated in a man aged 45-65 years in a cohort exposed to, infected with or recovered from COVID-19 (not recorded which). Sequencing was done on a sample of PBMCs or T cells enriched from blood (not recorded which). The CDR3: CASSLVPGAGNTIYF. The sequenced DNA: TGTGCCAGCAGCTTAGTTCCAGGGGCCGGAAACACCATATATTTT.